This T cell receptor (beta chain) was sequenced in a study of cytomegalovirus exposure and HLA in healthy donors. Study-wide findings and caveats: Association of approximately 16,000 TCR beta sequences with HLA alleles was found at 0.05 false discovery rate in a later analysis. Previously analyzed data showed that most TCR beta V segments were productive at a frequency of about 90% or about 30%. Association of a missense DCLRE1C variant with TCR beta V- and J-gene trimming was reported in a later analysis.

PCR was performed using 60 Vbeta and 13 Jbeta primers. The table came from immunoSEQ multiplex PCR; TCRdb's copy has only in-frame clones and leaves some out. The sample table includes 30,000 to 35,000 clones. With regard to this clone: Antigen specificity is unknown.

V lost 2 bases to trimming and J lost 7 bases; unmatched junction nucleotides: 6. CDR1 is SGHRS, CDR2 YFSETQ, per germline. The CDR3 consists of 15 residues. The sequencing sample was made of PBMCs. The J gene is TRBJ2-1, the V gene TRBV5-1, with 10 positions matching TRBD2. The receptor comes from a woman aged 40 to 50 in good health and CMV-seropositive. CDR3 amino acids: CASSLAGGQYNEQFF. The CDR3 DNA sequence: TGCGCCAGCAGCTTAGCGGGGGGGCAATATAATGAGCAGTTCTTC.